The clone carrying this TCR beta chain was counted at least ten times. Its target is unknown. The data were taken from a study of T cells in Graves' hyperthyroidism and ophthalmopathy. General study findings and limits: Most clonotypes expanded in the thyroid (above 0.001) were also present in blood.

Researchers amplified the TCR beta CDR3 regions from RNA transcripts. HTBI primers were employed in a first-round RT-PCR of the TCR CDR3. TCRdb reprocessed the multiplex PCR reads with MiXCR, giving one entry per CDR3 protein. This table holds 700,000 or so distinct CDR3 sequences, roughly 15% found once. Stable disease denoted Graves' hyperthyroidism without ophthalmopathy progression within 18 months. In making diagnoses, clinical symptoms, serum thyroxine and TRAb, thyroid ultrasound and orbital computed tomography were all used. The origin of this receptor is a man between 18 and 29 years old with Graves' hyperthyroidism. Sequences were obtained from blood.

CDR3 protein: CASSWTGITAYEQYF. CDR3 DNA sequence: TGTGCCAGCAGTTGGACAGGGATAACAGCCTACGAGCAGTACTTC. The V call is TRBV2, the J call TRBJ2-7; 8 positions match TRBD1. After removal of 5 bases from V and 2 bases from J, the junction contained 8 bases not matched to a gene. The CDR3 runs 15 residues. From germline, CDR1 is SNHLY and CDR2 FYNNEI.